A selection of T cell receptor beta chains follows, all from one sample in a study of T cells in Graves' hyperthyroidism and ophthalmopathy. TCRdb independently ran MiXCR on the multiplex PCR reads; one entry per CDR3 protein. The repertoire consists of roughly 400,000 distinct CDR3 sequences, with about an eighth occurring once and the leading ten covering 25% to 30%. The sequenced material came from blood. These receptors originate from a man between 45 and 60 years old with Graves' ophthalmopathy. Each CDR3 is given without its conserved first and last residue. The size of a clone is reported for some rows only, either as once, few or many, or as a class for expanded clones.

j_call v_call clone_size cdr3_aa
TRBJ2-5 TRBV7-8 many ASSTRTVGQETQY
TRBJ2-7 TRBV19 many ATATPSGSYEQY
TRBJ2-1 TRBV7-8 many ASSSGDRPFNEQF
TRBJ2-5 TRBV20-1 many SASQWSTGTHKETQY
TRBJ2-3 TRBV28 many ASETSFGTGGTDTQY
TRBJ2-7 TRBV7-9 many ASSSGSGLYEQY
TRBJ2-7 TRBV18 many ASSLSGDHYEQY
TRBJ1-2 TRBV27 few ASSPATTNYGYT
TRBJ2-1 TRBV9 . ASSVDVAGAGEQF
TRBJ1-1 TRBV7-8 many ASSPTTGGSAF
TRBJ2-1 TRBV6-1 . ASSTAGDSSYNEQF
TRBJ1-1 TRBV2 many ASSPTGGMTEAF
TRBJ2-1 TRBV28 many ASSERGGSSYNEQF
TRBJ2-5 TRBV11-1 many ASSLGLQTQY
TRBJ1-2 TRBV19 few ASSTTLMGLGRRGYT
TRBJ2-5 TRBV29-1 many SVGVGGTETQY
TRBJ2-7 TRBV4-1 few ASSPVTGSYEQY
TRBJ1-3 TRBV30 many AWSIAGGNTIY
TRBJ1-3 TRBV19 . ASKATYSGNTIY
TRBJ1-2 TRBV20-1 few SARSVYGYT
TRBJ2-2 TRBV6-1 . ASSRLEGFTGELF
TRBJ2-1 TRBV11-2 many ASSLAYPAAGGNEQF
TRBJ2-7 TRBV11-3 few ASSVSSGSAYEQY
TRBJ1-1 TRBV7-9 many ASSLDSGANTEAF
TRBJ2-2 TRBV29-1 few SVERAGETPGELF
TRBJ2-2 TRBV6-1 few ASRGQGGGELF
TRBJ2-7 TRBV10-3 many AISERFGGITTYEQY
TRBJ2-7 TRBV6-1 many ASSIGSYEQY
TRBJ1-1 TRBV29-1 many SVDRGRNTEAF
TRBJ2-1 TRBV12-3/TRBV12-4 many ASRETSGYNEQF
TRBJ1-1 TRBV9 many ASSVAGDSKNTEAF
TRBJ2-7 TRBV7-9 many ASSQEGGSYEQY
TRBJ1-2 TRBV6-5 many ASSYAGRANYGYT
TRBJ1-6 TRBV2 . ASSTRPQGADSPLH
TRBJ2-1 TRBV20-1 many SAKERDRYNEQF
TRBJ2-1 TRBV18 once ASLVQGNYNEQF
TRBJ2-1 TRBV7-2 many ASSLAGLAGGWNEQF
TRBJ2-2 TRBV19 . ASGGRIGELF
TRBJ2-2 TRBV30 many AWTANTGELF
TRBJ2-1 TRBV6-6 many ASSYEGFSYNEQF
TRBJ2-1 TRBV4-1 many ASSQGRLGYNEQF
TRBJ1-5 TRBV6-2/TRBV6-3 few ASSSRGTAHQPQH
TRBJ2-5 TRBV18 many ASSPRQGSEETQY
TRBJ1-1 TRBV29-1 . SVVWDWGNTEAF
TRBJ1-2 TRBV12-3/TRBV12-4 many ASSLERVLGYT
TRBJ1-3 TRBV15 . ATSKGGLFSGNTIY
TRBJ2-7 TRBV20-1 many SARGQVAAYEQY
TRBJ2-6 TRBV24-1 . ATSANGLGRSGANVLT
TRBJ2-3 TRBV11-2 few ASSSRDRGADTQY
TRBJ2-5 TRBV2 many ASSAKGIQETQY
TRBJ2-7 TRBV6-1 many ASRTVGRAAFSYEQY
TRBJ2-2 TRBV14 . ASRGLAGTGELF
TRBJ2-1 TRBV10-3 few AISGGSVRGRENNEQF
TRBJ2-5 TRBV20-1 many SARPGTSSLGTQY
TRBJ2-7 TRBV7-2 many ASSLNNEQY
TRBJ2-5 TRBV6-1 . ASSYTNAQETQY